This T cell receptor beta chain was captured in a study of T cells after yellow fever vaccination. From the 5' RACE reads, TCRdb called clonotypes with MiXCR, one entry per CDR3 protein. The profile shows almost 600,000 distinct CDR3 sequences, about 13% of them singletons. Including both end residues, the CDR3 is 12 amino acids long. Germline V gene data show CDR1 as MDHEN and CDR2 as SYDVKM. This clonotype was seen only a few times. The DNA is omitted, as the CDR3 cannot be located on it reliably, and the CDR3 follows TCRdb's listing. This receptor was obtained from a man aged 25-45 years who received the YFV17D yellow fever vaccine. The chain links TRBV28 to TRBJ2-1; whether TRBD2, the table's D call, matches the DNA was not checked. The sample in question was PBMCs, obtained on the day of the yellow fever booster vaccination. The CDR3 is CASSLAQAGQFF.